These T cell receptor beta chains were read from a single sample in a study of shared clonotypes between healthy human individuals. The data were produced by immunoSEQ multiplex PCR, yet TCRdb's version contains in-frame clones alone and is incomplete. Found here are about 110,000 clones, roughly 66% of them singletons; the top ten hold 24%. The sample comprised memory CD8+ T cells sorted from blood. Source of these receptors: a woman in her 30s in good health. CDR3s include the opening cysteine and the closing phenylalanine or tryptophan. The order of the fields is CDR3 protein, CDR3 DNA, V gene, clone size, J gene, D gene. A D gene is named only where the DNA matches it firmly. The size entry is marked missing in some rows and otherwise reads once, few, many or a size class.

cdr3_aa: CASRAYFETQYF; cdr3_nt: TGTGCCAGCAGGGCCTACTTCGAGACCCAGTACTTC; v_call: TRBV2; clone_size: .; j_call: TRBJ2-5; d_call: .
cdr3_aa: CASSLHRLEREAGEQFF; cdr3_nt: TGTGCCAGCAGTCTCCACCGGTTGGAGCGGGAGGCGGGTGAGCAGTTCTTC; v_call: TRBV28; clone_size: few; j_call: TRBJ2-1; d_call: TRBD2
cdr3_aa: CASSLAVGPVHEQYF; cdr3_nt: TGTGCCAGCAGCTTGGCCGTGGGCCCAGTCCACGAGCAGTACTTC; v_call: TRBV5-4; clone_size: .; j_call: TRBJ2-7; d_call: .
cdr3_aa: CASSIVAGEPYNEQFF; cdr3_nt: TGTGCCAGTAGTATAGTGGCGGGAGAGCCCTACAATGAGCAGTTCTTC; v_call: TRBV19; clone_size: .; j_call: TRBJ2-1; d_call: TRBD2
cdr3_aa: CASSSGQGRDEQYF; cdr3_nt: TGCGCCAGCAGCTCCGGACAGGGACGGGACGAGCAGTACTTC; v_call: TRBV5-1; clone_size: few; j_call: TRBJ2-7; d_call: TRBD1
cdr3_aa: CASCSGGSNNEKLFF; cdr3_nt: TGTGCCAGCTGTTCGGGGGGCAGTAATAATGAAAAACTGTTTTTT; v_call: TRBV28; clone_size: .; j_call: TRBJ1-4; d_call: .
cdr3_aa: CSVATSSYNEQFF; cdr3_nt: TGCAGCGTAGCGACAAGCTCCTACAATGAGCAGTTCTTC; v_call: TRBV29-1; clone_size: .; j_call: TRBJ2-1; d_call: .
cdr3_aa: CASSLIAIGTDTQYF; cdr3_nt: TGTGCCAGCAGTTTGATTGCAATCGGGACAGATACGCAGTATTTT; v_call: TRBV28; clone_size: .; j_call: TRBJ2-3; d_call: .
cdr3_aa: CATRPLAVSSYEQYF; cdr3_nt: TGTGCCACCCGCCCCCTAGCGGTGAGCTCCTACGAGCAGTACTTC; v_call: TRBV28; clone_size: .; j_call: TRBJ2-7; d_call: TRBD2
cdr3_aa: CASSYGASYNSPLHF; cdr3_nt: TGTGCCAGCAGCTATGGGGCTTCCTATAATTCACCCCTCCACTTT; v_call: TRBV28; clone_size: few; j_call: TRBJ1-6; d_call: .
cdr3_aa: CASSEEVVRAGGNEQFF; cdr3_nt: TGTGCCAGCAGTGAAGAGGTGGTCAGGGCGGGAGGAAATGAGCAGTTCTTC; v_call: TRBV2; clone_size: .; j_call: TRBJ2-1; d_call: TRBD2
cdr3_aa: CASRGVGNQPQHF; cdr3_nt: TGTGCCAGCAGGGGGGTGGGGAATCAGCCCCAGCATTTT; v_call: TRBV6-6; clone_size: .; j_call: TRBJ1-5; d_call: .
cdr3_aa: CASSLAASYEQYF; cdr3_nt: TGCGCCAGCAGCTTGGCAGCCAGCTACGAGCAGTACTTC; v_call: TRBV5-1; clone_size: .; j_call: TRBJ2-7; d_call: .
cdr3_aa: CASSEPTGRWYEKLFF; cdr3_nt: TGTGCCAGCAGTGAACCAACGGGACGGTGGTACGAAAAACTGTTTTTT; v_call: TRBV25-1; clone_size: .; j_call: TRBJ1-4; d_call: .
cdr3_aa: CASSQEKGAGNTIYF; cdr3_nt: TGCGCCAGCAGCCAAGAGAAGGGAGCTGGAAACACCATATATTTT; v_call: TRBV4-1; clone_size: .; j_call: TRBJ1-3; d_call: .
cdr3_aa: CASSAESSYEQYF; cdr3_nt: TGTGCCAGCAGCGCAGAGAGCTCCTACGAGCAGTACTTC; v_call: TRBV5-4; clone_size: .; j_call: TRBJ2-7; d_call: .
cdr3_aa: CASSLDRTGICIEPQHF; cdr3_nt: TGTGCCAGCAGCTTAGACCGGACAGGGATTTGTATCGAGCCCCAGCATTTT; v_call: TRBV7-8; clone_size: .; j_call: TRBJ1-5; d_call: TRBD1
cdr3_aa: CASSKQGTYGYTF; cdr3_nt: TGTGCCAGCAGTAAACAGGGGACCTATGGCTACACCTTC; v_call: TRBV27; clone_size: .; j_call: TRBJ1-2; d_call: TRBD1
cdr3_aa: CASSQAGLGFNTEAFF; cdr3_nt: TGTGCCAGCAGCCAAGCCGGGCTCGGTTTTAACACTGAAGCTTTCTTT; v_call: TRBV14; clone_size: .; j_call: TRBJ1-1; d_call: .
cdr3_aa: CASSEAWFEAGNYGYTF; cdr3_nt: TGTGCCAGCAGTGAAGCGTGGTTTGAGGCGGGAAACTATGGCTACACCTTC; v_call: TRBV6-1; clone_size: .; j_call: TRBJ1-2; d_call: .
cdr3_aa: CAPDYEQYF; cdr3_nt: TGTGCCCCAGACTACGAGCAGTACTTC; v_call: TRBV11-3; clone_size: .; j_call: TRBJ2-7; d_call: .
cdr3_aa: CASSLGHLAKNIQYF; cdr3_nt: TGTGCCAGCAGCTTAGGACACTTAGCCAAAAACATTCAGTACTTC; v_call: TRBV5-4; clone_size: few; j_call: TRBJ2-4; d_call: .
cdr3_aa: CASSLRTGRPSYEQYF; cdr3_nt: TGTGCCAGCAGCCTGAGGACCGGGAGGCCCTCCTACGAGCAGTACTTC; v_call: TRBV4-2; clone_size: .; j_call: TRBJ2-7; d_call: TRBD2
cdr3_aa: CASSQGALQFF; cdr3_nt: TGCGCCAGCAGCCAAGGGGCCCTGCAGTTCTTC; v_call: TRBV5-1; clone_size: .; j_call: TRBJ2-1; d_call: .
cdr3_aa: CASSPGTRDTDTQYF; cdr3_nt: TGTGCCAGCAGCCCGGGGACTAGGGACACAGATACGCAGTATTTT; v_call: TRBV5-4; clone_size: .; j_call: TRBJ2-3; d_call: TRBD2
cdr3_aa: CARNRQGPPGGYTF; cdr3_nt: TGTGCCAGAAACCGACAGGGCCCTCCGGGTGGCTACACCTTC; v_call: TRBV2; clone_size: .; j_call: TRBJ1-2; d_call: TRBD1
cdr3_aa: CASNSGDYGYTF; cdr3_nt: TGTGCCAGCAATTCAGGGGACTATGGCTACACCTTC; v_call: TRBV28; clone_size: .; j_call: TRBJ1-2; d_call: .
cdr3_aa: CAISESWAGGQPQHF; cdr3_nt: TGTGCCATCAGTGAGTCGTGGGCGGGGGGGCAGCCCCAGCATTTT; v_call: TRBV10-3; clone_size: .; j_call: TRBJ1-5; d_call: .
cdr3_aa: CATLSLLAGDNEQFF; cdr3_nt: TGTGCCACCCTCTCTCTCCTAGCGGGGGACAATGAGCAGTTCTTC; v_call: TRBV19; clone_size: once; j_call: TRBJ2-1; d_call: TRBD2
cdr3_aa: CASSLVPTYEQYF; cdr3_nt: TGCGCCAGCAGCTTGGTCCCGACCTACGAGCAGTACTTC; v_call: TRBV5-1; clone_size: .; j_call: TRBJ2-7; d_call: .
cdr3_aa: CASSLISGIQETQYF; cdr3_nt: TGTGCCAGCAGTTTAATTAGCGGGATCCAAGAGACCCAGTACTTC; v_call: TRBV5-4; clone_size: .; j_call: TRBJ2-5; d_call: TRBD2
cdr3_aa: CASSVDSSSYNEQFF; cdr3_nt: TGCGCCAGCAGCGTGGACTCTAGCTCCTACAATGAGCAGTTCTTC; v_call: TRBV5-1; clone_size: .; j_call: TRBJ2-1; d_call: .
cdr3_aa: CASSQTGGGYGYTF; cdr3_nt: TGTGCCAGCAGCCAGACAGGGGGTGGCTATGGCTACACCTTC; v_call: TRBV27; clone_size: .; j_call: TRBJ1-2; d_call: TRBD1
cdr3_aa: CATRPGGTHTDTQYF; cdr3_nt: TGTGCCACTAGACCTGGGGGTACCCACACAGATACGCAGTATTTT; v_call: TRBV15; clone_size: .; j_call: TRBJ2-3; d_call: .
cdr3_aa: CASSFFGYEQYF; cdr3_nt: TGTGCCAGCAGTTTCTTTGGGTACGAGCAGTACTTC; v_call: TRBV27; clone_size: .; j_call: TRBJ2-7; d_call: .
cdr3_aa: CASSPGGLGGYTF; cdr3_nt: TGTGCCAGCAGCCCTGGGGGGCTCGGTGGCTACACCTTC; v_call: TRBV7-9; clone_size: .; j_call: TRBJ1-2; d_call: .
cdr3_aa: CASSPGTEGETQYF; cdr3_nt: TGCGCCAGCAGCCCCGGGACAGAAGGAGAGACCCAGTACTTC; v_call: TRBV5-1; clone_size: .; j_call: TRBJ2-5; d_call: TRBD1
cdr3_aa: CASSLRDQVGSYEQYF; cdr3_nt: TGTGCCAGCTCACTCCGGGACCAGGTAGGGTCCTACGAGCAGTACTTC; v_call: TRBV18; clone_size: once; j_call: TRBJ2-7; d_call: .
cdr3_aa: CASSSDRQETQYF; cdr3_nt: TGTGCCAGCAGCTCGGACAGGCAAGAGACCCAGTACTTC; v_call: TRBV27; clone_size: once; j_call: TRBJ2-5; d_call: TRBD1
cdr3_aa: CASSLSFIPGQSYEQYF; cdr3_nt: TGTGCCAGCAGTTTATCGTTTATTCCGGGACAGAGCTACGAGCAGTACTTC; v_call: TRBV27; clone_size: .; j_call: TRBJ2-7; d_call: TRBD1
cdr3_aa: CASSLLAGPYNEQFF; cdr3_nt: TGTGCCAGCAGCCTTCTAGCGGGCCCCTACAATGAGCAGTTCTTC; v_call: TRBV28; clone_size: .; j_call: TRBJ2-1; d_call: TRBD2
cdr3_aa: CASSEDMFTEAFF; cdr3_nt: TGTGCCAGCAGCGAAGACATGTTCACTGAAGCTTTCTTT; v_call: TRBV9; clone_size: .; j_call: TRBJ1-1; d_call: .
cdr3_aa: CASSRRGPIRGTEAFF; cdr3_nt: TGTGCCAGCAGCCGACGTGGACCCATTCGTGGCACTGAAGCTTTCTTT; v_call: TRBV28; clone_size: .; j_call: TRBJ1-1; d_call: .
cdr3_aa: CASSLLLNTGELFF; cdr3_nt: TGTGCCAGCAGCTTATTGCTGAACACCGGGGAGCTGTTTTTT; v_call: TRBV7-9; clone_size: .; j_call: TRBJ2-2; d_call: .